Below, 16 T cell receptor beta chains from the same sample are listed, as sequenced in a study of shared clonotypes between healthy human individuals. Here immunoSEQ multiplex PCR was the method, and the copy in TCRdb shows in-frame clones only, minus some. In the table there are 1,500,000 or so clones, approximately 98.5% of which are singletons. Sequenced input: naive CD4+ T cells sorted from blood. Sample subset: CD45RA+ positively selected. Receptor source: a young man in good health.

The V and J genes are TRBV20-1 and TRBJ2-7, with unresolved D. This CDR3 spans 11 amino acids. Germline values: CDR1 DFQATT, CDR2 SNEGSKA (reference sequence). Trimming stripped 4 bases from V and 6 bases from J, with 10 bases between. CDR3 region: CSAKVSSEQYF. CDR3 nucleotide sequence: TGCAGTGCTAAAGTTAGCTCCGAGCAGTACTTC.

The chain joins TRBV5-4 to TRBJ2-7, with D maybe TRBD2 (5 bases). Per the germline V gene, CDR1 is SGHNT and CDR2 is YYREEE (reference sequence). V shed 3 bases and J shed 4 bases, with 20 bases lying between them. This CDR3 has 16 residues. DNA for the CDR3: TGTGCCAGCAGCTCCCGTACGAGGGCCGAGGGTTACGAGCAGTACTTC. Residues: CASSSRTRAEGYEQYF.

In regard to this clone: Other DNA sequences in this specimen translate into the identical CDR3. This chain connects TRBV28 to TRBJ1-3, with D unclear. This CDR3 is 12 amino acids long. V lost 5 bases and J lost 0, with 2 bases in between. Germline V gene data show CDR1 as MDHEN and CDR2 as SYDVKM. This CDR3 reads CASSLSGNTIYF. For the CDR3, the DNA is TGTGCCAGCAGTCTCTCTGGAAACACCATATATTTT.

As concerns this clone: The same CDR3 also results from other DNA sequences found in this sample. The chain joins TRBV18 to TRBJ1-1; D is uncertain. The V gene's germline CDR1 is KGHSH and CDR2 LQKENI. Trimming shortened V by 3 bases and J by 1 base, and 9 bases separated the two germline ends. The CDR3 runs to 14 residues. CDR3 protein: CASSPLRENTEAFF. The CDR3 DNA sequence: TGTGCCAGCTCACCCTTACGCGAGAACACTGAAGCTTTCTTT.

The V and J genes are TRBV18 and TRBJ1-4; D call uncertain. The V and J ends lost 4 bases and 0 bases respectively, with 12 bases between them. The germline V gene encodes CDR1 KGHSH and CDR2 LQKENI. CDR3 length equals 16 residues. For the CDR3, the DNA is TGTGCCAGCTCACTGGTCGTCCAGCCAACTAATGAAAAACTGTTTTTT. It specifies CASSLVVQPTNEKLFF.

This clone was detected only once. This chain connects TRBV14 to TRBJ2-3; 9 bases are a match to TRBD1. Germline values: CDR1 SGHDN, CDR2 FVKESK. This CDR3 is built from 17 residues. The V gene end was trimmed by 4 bases and the J gene end by 8 bases; junction bases not matched to a gene: 16. The CDR3 protein is CASSLPGEGQGLGTQYF. The CDR3 region has the DNA TGTGCCAGCAGCCTCCCCGGTGAGGGACAGGGCTTAGGTACGCAGTATTTT.

The chain employs TRBV28 and TRBJ2-7; TRBD1 agrees at 10 bases. V dropped 6 bases and J dropped 6; count of bases not matched to a gene: 11. The germline V gene encodes CDR1 MDHEN and CDR2 SYDVKM. This CDR3 region has 15 residues. The CDR3 bases are TGTGCCAGCAGCCCAACCCGGGACAGGGGTTCCGAGCAGTACTTC. It translates to CASSPTRDRGSEQYF.

The chain joins TRBV2 to TRBJ2-7; the D is unclear. Per the germline V gene, CDR1 is SNHLY and CDR2 is FYNNEI. The CDR3 runs to 12 residues. The germline V and J ends were trimmed by 4 bases and 7 bases, with 11 bases remaining between them. The CDR3 region is CASSGPNNEQYF. In DNA form, the CDR3 reads TGTGCCAGCAGTGGTCCAAATAATGAGCAGTACTTC.

The chain couples TRBV14 to TRBJ2-6; D perhaps matches TRBD1 (6 bases). The V gene's germline CDR1 is SGHDN and CDR2 FVKESK. The ends were cut back, 4 bases at V and 5 bases at J, with 15 bases in the middle. The CDR3 contains 16 residues. The CDR3, as DNA: TGTGCCAGCAGCCCCAACCTCAGGGGCTGGGCCAACGTCCTGACTTTC. It translates to CASSPNLRGWANVLTF.

This clone was seen just once. The gene calls are TRBV14 and TRBJ1-1, with D perhaps matching TRBD1 (5 bases). The CDR3 runs 14 residues. Trimming stripped 4 bases from V and 5 bases from J, with 14 bases between. CDR1 is SGHDN, CDR2 FVKESK, per germline. The CDR3, as DNA: TGTGCCAGCAGCCCCCTGGGACGGGGGACTGAAGCTTTCTTT. It yields the protein CASSPLGRGTEAFF.

This chain joins TRBV2 and TRBJ2-7; either TRBD1 or TRBD2 may fit D (5 bases each). This CDR3 is built from 14 residues. Germline-derived CDR1 and CDR2 are SNHLY and FYNNEI. Trimming left V 9 bases short and J 4 bases short, with 19 bases between. CDR3 amino acids: CASKPGRGNYEQYF. The CDR3 nucleotides read TGTGCCAGTAAGCCGGGACGCGGAAATTACGAGCAGTACTTC.

This clone was observed once. The chain couples TRBV27 to TRBJ2-7; TRBD2 might be the D (6 bases). V gave up 8 bases and J gave up 2 bases, with 13 bases separating them. The CDR3 loop spans 13 amino acids. Germline CDR1 MNHEY, CDR2 SMNVEV (reference sequence). CDR3 bases: TGTGCCAGCGTTGGGGGGTCAACCTACGAGCAGTACTTC. Translation: CASVGGSTYEQYF.

The chain uses TRBV5-1 and TRBJ2-5; 9 bases match TRBD1. This CDR3 region has 17 residues. The germline CDR1 and CDR2 sequences are SGHRS and YFSETQ. Trimming cost V 4 bases and J 4 bases; bases outside gene matches: 14. The CDR3 is CASSTTMKTGGRETQYF. DNA for the CDR3: TGCGCCAGCAGCACGACTATGAAGACAGGGGGGCGAGAGACCCAGTACTTC.

The rearrangement links TRBV29-1 to TRBJ2-1; TRBD2 agrees at 8 bases. CDR1 SQVTM and CDR2 ANQGSEA come from the germline V gene. The CDR3 consists of 12 residues. The ends lost 7 bases at V and 6 bases at J; junction bases unmatched: 5. The CDR3 protein is CSASTSVNEQFF. In DNA, the CDR3 is TGCAGCGCGTCGACTAGCGTCAATGAGCAGTTCTTC.

This sequence joins TRBV28 and TRBJ2-7; D gene uncertain. Trimming pared 2 bases from V and 4 bases from J, leaving 12 bases between. Germline lookup yields CDR1 MDHEN and CDR2 SYDVKM. The CDR3 loop spans 14 amino acids. The DNA for the CDR3 is TGTGCCAGCAGTTTAAATGTTAAGAGGTACGAGCAGTACTTC. It is translated as CASSLNVKRYEQYF. Complete variable domain (other parts from reference TRBV28 and TRBJ2-7): DVKVTQSSRYLVKRTGEKVFLECVQDMDHENMFWYRQDPGLGLRLIYFSYDVKMKEKGDIPEGYSVSREKKERFSLILESASTNQTSMYLCASSLNVKRYEQYFGPGTRLTVT.

The chain is built from TRBV28 and TRBJ2-1; 13 bases map to TRBD2. V gave up 6 bases and J gave up 6 bases; unmatched junction bases: 5. The CDR3 contains 15 residues. CDR1 and CDR2 (germline): MDHEN, SYDVKM. The CDR3 bases are TGTGCCAGCAGCACGGGACTAGCGGGACTCAATGAGCAGTTCTTC. Its protein product is CASSTGLAGLNEQFF.